This T cell receptor beta chain was sequenced during a study of T-cell memory formation after mild COVID-19. Across the whole study: Largely donor-specific TCR clusters were found.

TCRdb used MiXCR to reprocess the 5' RACE reads, holding one entry per CDR3 protein. The data hold 350,000 to 400,000 distinct CDR3 sequences, with around a fifth observed a single time. CDR3 length: 15 residues. Trimming left V 5 bases short and J 6 bases short, with 18 bases between. The study's findings and limits: A second wave expanding day 15 to 37 was CD4+-biased; contracting clones were balanced.

This clonotype appeared a few times. The target antigen is unknown. Sequences were obtained from PBMCs or a T cell subset sorted from them (not recorded which). This TCR was recovered from an adult woman who had mild COVID-19 (a few samples of this study predate the infection). Cell type and time point are not known. The rearrangement uses TRBV12-3 or TRBV12-4 and TRBJ2-3; possible D gene TRBD2, 6 bases. CDR3 in amino acids: CASSASEEGPDTQYF. The CDR3 bases are TGTGCCAGCAGTGCCTCCGAGGAGGGCCCGGATACGCAGTATTTT.